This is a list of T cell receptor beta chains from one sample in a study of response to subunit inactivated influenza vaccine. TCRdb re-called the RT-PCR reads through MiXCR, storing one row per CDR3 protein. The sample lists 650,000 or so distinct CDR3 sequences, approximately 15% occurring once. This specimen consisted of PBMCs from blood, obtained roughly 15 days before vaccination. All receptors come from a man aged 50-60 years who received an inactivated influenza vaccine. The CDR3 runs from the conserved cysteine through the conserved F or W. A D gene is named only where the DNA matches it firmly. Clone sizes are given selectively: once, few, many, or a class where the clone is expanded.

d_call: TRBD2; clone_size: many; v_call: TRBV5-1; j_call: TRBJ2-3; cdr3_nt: TGCGCCAGCAGCCCCCAAGGGAGGGTTGCAGATACGCAGTATTTT; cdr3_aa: CASSPQGRVADTQYF
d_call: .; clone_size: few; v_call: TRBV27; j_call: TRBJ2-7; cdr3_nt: TGTGCCAGCATTCCCCGGGTAAAGATTTCCTACGAGCAGTACTTC; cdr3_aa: CASIPRVKISYEQYF
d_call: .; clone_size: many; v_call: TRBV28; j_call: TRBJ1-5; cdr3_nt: TGTGCCAGCAGTTTAAAACCCAAGTGGAGGAAACGGGATCAGCCCCAGCATTTT; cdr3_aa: CASSLKPKWRKRDQPQHF
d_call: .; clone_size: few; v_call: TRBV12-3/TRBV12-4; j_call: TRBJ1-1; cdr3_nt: TGTGCCAGCAGTTTGGGACCGATAGCGAACACTGAAGCTTTCTTT; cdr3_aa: CASSLGPIANTEAFF
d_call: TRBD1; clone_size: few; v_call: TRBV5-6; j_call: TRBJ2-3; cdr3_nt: TGTGCCAGCAGCTTGGCCGGGACAGGGAGTGGCACAGATACGCAGTATTTT; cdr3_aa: CASSLAGTGSGTDTQYF
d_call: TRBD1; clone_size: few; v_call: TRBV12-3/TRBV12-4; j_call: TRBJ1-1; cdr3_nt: TGTGCCAGCAGTTCCCCGGGACAGACTACAATTGGGGAAGCTTTCTTT; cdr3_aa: CASSSPGQTTIGEAFF
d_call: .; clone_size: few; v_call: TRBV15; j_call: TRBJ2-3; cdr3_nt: TGTGCCACCAGCAGATCTGGTGCCCGAGATACGCAGTATTTT; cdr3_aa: CATSRSGARDTQYF
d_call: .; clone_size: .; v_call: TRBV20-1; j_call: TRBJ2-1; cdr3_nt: TGCAGTGGAACCGGGCCCCCCCACAATGAGCAGTTCTTC; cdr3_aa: CSGTGPPHNEQFF
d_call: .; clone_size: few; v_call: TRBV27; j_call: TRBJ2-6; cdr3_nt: TGTGCCAGCAGTTTTAAGGGACATGCAACCAGTAGCTCTGGGGCCAACGTCCTGACTTTC; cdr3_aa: CASSFKGHATSSSGANVLTF
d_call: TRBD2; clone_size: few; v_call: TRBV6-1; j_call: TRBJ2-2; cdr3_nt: TGTGCCAGCAGACTTATAGCGGGGTGGGAGCTGTTTTTT; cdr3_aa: CASRLIAGWELFF
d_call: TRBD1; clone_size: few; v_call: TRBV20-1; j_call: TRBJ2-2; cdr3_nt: TGCAGTGCTACGTTAGGGACAGCCACCGGGGAGCTGTTTTTT; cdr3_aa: CSATLGTATGELFF
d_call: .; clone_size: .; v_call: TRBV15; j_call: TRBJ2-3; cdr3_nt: TGTGCCACCAGCAGGTCCCTTTCTTCCACAGATACGCAGTATTTT; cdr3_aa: CATSRSLSSTDTQYF
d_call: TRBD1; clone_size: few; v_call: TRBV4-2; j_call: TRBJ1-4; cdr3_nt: TGTGCCAGCAGCAGGGGGCGTAGGGAAAAACTGTTTTTT; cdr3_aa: CASSRGRREKLFF
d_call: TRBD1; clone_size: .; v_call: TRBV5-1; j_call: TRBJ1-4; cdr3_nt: TGCGCCAGCAGCTTGGCCGGCCGTTCCGGGACAGACGAAAAACTGTTTTTT; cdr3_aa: CASSLAGRSGTDEKLFF
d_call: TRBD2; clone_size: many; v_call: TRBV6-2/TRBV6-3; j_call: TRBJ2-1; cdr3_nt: TGTGCCAGCAGTCACGGACTAGCGGGGTACAATGAGCAGTTCTTC; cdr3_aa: CASSHGLAGYNEQFF
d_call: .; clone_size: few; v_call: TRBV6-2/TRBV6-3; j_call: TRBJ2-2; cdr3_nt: TGTGCCAGCAGTTACAGGAGGGGAGGTTCGGCCGGGGAGCTGTTTTTT; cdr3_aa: CASSYRRGGSAGELFF
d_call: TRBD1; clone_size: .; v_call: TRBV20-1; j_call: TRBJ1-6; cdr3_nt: TGCAGTGCTAGTTCGGGACAGGGCGGACGGTCACCCCTCCACTTT; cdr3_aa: CSASSGQGGRSPLHF
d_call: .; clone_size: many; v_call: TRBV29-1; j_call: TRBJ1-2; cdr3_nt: TGCAGCGTTGCTTCTACCACAGGCCTCTATGGCTACACCTTC; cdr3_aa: CSVASTTGLYGYTF
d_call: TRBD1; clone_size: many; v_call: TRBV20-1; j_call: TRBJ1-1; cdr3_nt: TGCAGTGCTCGGGAAGGGGGCCCGAACACTGAAGCTTTCTTT; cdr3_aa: CSAREGGPNTEAFF
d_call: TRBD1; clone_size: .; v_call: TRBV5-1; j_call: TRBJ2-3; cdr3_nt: TGCGCCAGCAGCCGAACCGGTGGACAGGCAGGCACAGATACGCAGTATTTT; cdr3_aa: CASSRTGGQAGTDTQYF
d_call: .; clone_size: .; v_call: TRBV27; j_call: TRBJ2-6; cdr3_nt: TGTGCCAGCAGAAAGGGGGGATCTGGGGCCAACGTCCTGACTTTC; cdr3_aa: CASRKGGSGANVLTF
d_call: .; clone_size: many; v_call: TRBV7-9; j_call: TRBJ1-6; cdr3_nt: TGTGCCAGCAGCTTTGGGGCCAATAATTCACCCCTCCACTTT; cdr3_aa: CASSFGANNSPLHF